Given below is one T cell receptor beta chain in context. Germline assignment: CDR1 LGHNA and CDR2 YSLEER. Trimming took 0 bases from V and 4 from J, leaving 15 bases between them. This CDR3 spans 16 amino acids. This specimen comes from a study of technical replicates of blood from a few donors. The assay was immunoSEQ multiplex PCR, and TCRdb's table has in-frame clones only and misses some. The top ten clones hold about 0.3% of a sample with under 100,000 clones, 96% of them seen once. The receptor was derived from a human donor in good health. The sample was T cells isolated from PBMCs. This rearrangement joins TRBV4-3 to TRBJ2-5; no clear D. This chain's CDR3 is CASSQDYLQNRETQYF. The CDR3 DNA follows: TGCGCCAGCAGCCAAGATTATCTCCAGAATCGAGAGACCCAGTACTTC.